This T cell receptor beta chain was observed in a study of blood T cell repertoires in COVID-19. Overall study context: Some COVID-19 samples were acute and others convalescent; all came from the United States, Italy and Spain. T cells, B-cell-depleted T cells, or PBMCs supplied cDNA or gDNA.

Measured with immunoSEQ multiplex PCR; TCRdb has only the in-frame clones, and not every one. This sample has about 150,000 clones; 75% to 90% occur once, and the top ten carry roughly 15%. Germline assignment: CDR1 LGHNT and CDR2 FRNRAP. Losses at the gene ends were 4 bases for V and 1 base for J; bases not matched to a gene: 13. The CDR3 length is 18 residues. V gene TRBV12-5 combines with J gene TRBJ2-3, with 8 bases aligning to TRBD1. This sequence originates from a woman in her thirties or forties with acute or convalescent COVID-19. Sequenced material: peripheral blood. CDR3 sequence reads: CASGSDPRTGTGTDTQYF. DNA of the CDR3: TGTGCTAGTGGTTCCGATCCACGGACAGGGACTGGCACAGATACGCAGTATTTT.